This TCR beta chain came from a study of T cell responses to AZD1222 COVID-19 vaccine. Comments on this clone: Its target is not known.

Study-wide results and limits: Just a handful of AZD1222 recipients tested seropositive at baseline. CD4 TCRs associated with vaccination spanned spike, dominating at 160-218 and 743-854. Reports say nearly half of spike-specific TCRs go after unmutated variant regions. None of the repertoires were sampled until the peak T cell response had passed.

The repertoire was sequenced with immunoSEQ multiplex PCR; TCRdb's copy has only in-frame clones and lacks some. This table holds some 120,000 clones, 85% to 95% found once. Germline-derived CDR1 and CDR2 are MGHRA and YSYEKL. The CDR3 is made up of 15 amino acids. Trimming took off 0 bases at V and 2 bases at J, with 11 bases between the two ends. The V gene is TRBV4-1, the J gene TRBJ2-7, with D possibly TRBD2 on 5 matching bases. This sequence originates from an adult in good health. The material was peripheral blood, obtained on day 0 of AZD1222 vaccination. As DNA, the CDR3 is TGCGCCAGCAGCCAAGAGTTCACGGGGACCTACGAGCAGTACTTC. Protein sequence: CASSQEFTGTYEQYF.